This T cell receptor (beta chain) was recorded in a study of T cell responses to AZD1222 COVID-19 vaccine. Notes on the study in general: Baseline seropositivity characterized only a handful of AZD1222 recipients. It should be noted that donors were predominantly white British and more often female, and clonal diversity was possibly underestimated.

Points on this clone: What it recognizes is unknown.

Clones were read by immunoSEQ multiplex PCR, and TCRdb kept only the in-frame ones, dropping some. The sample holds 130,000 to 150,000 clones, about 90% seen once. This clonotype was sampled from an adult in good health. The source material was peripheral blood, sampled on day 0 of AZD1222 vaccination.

This chain's CDR3 is CASSPQGNYGYTF. CDR3 DNA: TGTGCCAGTAGTCCACAGGGGAACTATGGCTACACCTTC. The chain joins TRBV19 to TRBJ1-2; 7 bases fit TRBD1. Losses at the gene ends were 5 bases for V and 2 bases for J; bases not matched to a gene: 2. Germline assignment: CDR1 LNHDA and CDR2 SQIVND (reference sequence). There are 13 residues in the CDR3. The entire variable domain, with the rest obtained from reference TRBV19 and TRBJ1-2, is as follows: DGGITQSPKYLFRKEGQNVTLSCEQNLNHDAMYWYRQDPGQGLRLIYYSQIVNDFQKGDIAEGYSVSREKKESFPLTVTSAQKNPTAFYLCASSPQGNYGYTFGSGTRLTVV.